The 8 T cell receptor beta chains given below trace back to one sample, sequenced in a study of HIV-infected patients and healthy controls. TCRdb re-called the 5' RACE reads with MiXCR, one entry per CDR3 protein. The table records 60,000 to 75,000 distinct CDR3 sequences, about 16% of them present only once. Material for sequencing was CD4+ T cells from blood. All receptors derive from a human donor in good health.

This clonotype occurred a few times. The J gene is TRBJ1-6, the V gene TRBV5-4, with D hard to call. Germline V CDR1 and CDR2: SGHNT, YYREEE (reference sequence). This CDR3 has 13 residues. Trimming removed 2 bases at V and 8 bases at J, with 8 bases between. The CDR3 DNA reads TGTGCCAGCAGCTTCCAATCGGATTCACCCCTCCACTTT. This gives the protein CASSFQSDSPLHF.

In its sample, this clonotype was seen many times. The chain links TRBV20-1 to TRBJ1-2; D remains unclear. V was clipped by 4 bases and J by 5 bases, with 14 bases between them. In germline, CDR1 is DFQATT, CDR2 SNEGSKA (reference sequence). The CDR3 extends over 13 amino acids. Here the CDR3 DNA reads TGCAGTGCTACCGACGCCTTACATTATGGCTACACCTTC. Translation: CSATDALHYGYTF.

The chain carries TRBV19 and TRBJ2-1; TRBD2 might be the D (6 bases). V lost 0 bases and J 4 bases, leaving 10 bases between the germline ends. The CDR3 is 15 residues long. Germline V gene sequence: CDR1 LNHDA, CDR2 SQIVND (reference sequence). CDR3 in amino acids: CASSIEVAGYNEQFF. The CDR3 region has the DNA TGTGCCAGTAGTATAGAGGTGGCGGGATACAATGAGCAGTTCTTC.

The sample holds a few counts of this clonotype. This chain connects TRBV4-2 to TRBJ2-7, with 9 bases aligning to TRBD1. The CDR3 sequence is 14 residues long. Germline assignment: CDR1 LGHNA and CDR2 YNFKEQ. Trimming cost V 5 bases and J 5 bases; bases outside gene matches: 7. CDR3: CASSWGQGLNEQYF. DNA of the CDR3: TGTGCCAGCAGCTGGGGACAGGGACTAAACGAGCAGTACTTC.

V gene TRBV20-1 combines with J gene TRBJ2-7; the D gene could be TRBD1 or TRBD2 (5 bases each). Per the germline V gene, CDR1 is DFQATT and CDR2 is SNEGSKA (reference sequence). The CDR3 runs to 13 residues. Trimming pared 6 bases from V and 7 bases from J, leaving 19 bases between. The CDR3 coding sequence is TGCAGTGCAGACCGGGACGGCCTTTGGGAGCAGTACTTC. It specifies CSADRDGLWEQYF.

There are many counts of this clonotype. CDR3 in DNA: TGTGCCAGCAGTCTGGTCTGGGGTCCAAGCTCCTACGAGCAGTACTTC. Its translation is CASSLVWGPSSYEQYF. The chain joins TRBV28 to TRBJ2-7; D call uncertain. Germline-derived CDR1 and CDR2 are MDHEN and SYDVKM. The CDR3 consists of 16 residues. The V and J ends lost 5 bases and 0 bases respectively, with 17 bases between them.

The gene calls are TRBV11-3 and TRBJ1-1, with D uncertain. Trimming shortened V by 1 base and J by 5 bases, and 11 bases separated the two germline ends. The V gene's germline CDR1 is SGHNT and CDR2 YENEEA. This CDR3 comprises 14 residues. The CDR3 reads CASSLVAGGTEAFF. The CDR3 DNA sequence: TGTGCCAGCAGCTTAGTTGCAGGCGGGACTGAAGCTTTCTTT.

This clonotype has at least ten counts. CDR3 DNA: TGTGCCAGCAGGGCAGATCGGGATGGAGATGAGCAGTTCTTC. This gives the protein CASRADRDGDEQFF. The chain recombines TRBV11-3 with TRBJ2-1; the D gene is possibly TRBD2 (5 bases). This CDR3 is built from 14 residues. Per germline, CDR1 SGHNT and CDR2 YENEEA. V gave up 6 bases and J gave up 8 bases, with 17 bases separating them.